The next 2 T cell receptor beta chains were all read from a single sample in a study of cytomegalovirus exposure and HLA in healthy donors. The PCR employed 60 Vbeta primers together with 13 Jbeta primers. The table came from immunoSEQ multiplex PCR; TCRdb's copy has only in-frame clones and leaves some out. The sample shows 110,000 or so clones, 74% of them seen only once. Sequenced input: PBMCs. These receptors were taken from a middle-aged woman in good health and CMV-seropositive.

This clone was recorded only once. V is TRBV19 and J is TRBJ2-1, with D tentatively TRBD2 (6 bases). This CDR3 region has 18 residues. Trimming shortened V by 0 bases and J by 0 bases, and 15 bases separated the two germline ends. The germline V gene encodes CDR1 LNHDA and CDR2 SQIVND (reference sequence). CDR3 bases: TGTGCCAGTAGTATAGATGATTCGGCGGGGAGCTCCTACAATGAGCAGTTCTTC. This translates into CASSIDDSAGSSYNEQFF.

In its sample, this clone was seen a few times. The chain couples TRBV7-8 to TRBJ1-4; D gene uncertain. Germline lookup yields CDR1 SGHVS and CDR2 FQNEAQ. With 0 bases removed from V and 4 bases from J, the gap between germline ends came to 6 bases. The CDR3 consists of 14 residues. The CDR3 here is CASSLAGINEKLFF. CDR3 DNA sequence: TGTGCCAGCAGCTTAGCCGGGATTAATGAAAAACTGTTTTTT.